The rows below give T cell receptor beta chains drawn from one sample of a study of human T cells and chemical hapten exposure. Each CDR3 protein gets one entry after TCRdb re-called the RACE reads with MiXCR. The table has tens of thousands of distinct CDR3 sequences, over 9% seen once. The sequencing here drew on whole blood, taken in connection with sensitization to the hapten diphenylcyclopropenone (DPC). The receptors come from a woman in her forties with alopecia areata. Some clones in this sample may be carry-over from other donors' samples. Both conserved end residues are part of each CDR3. Each record gives: clone size, J gene, V gene, D gene, CDR3 protein, CDR3 DNA. A D gene is named only where the DNA matches it firmly. Clone size, where shown, is once, few, many, or a class for clones that have expanded.

many,TRBJ2-7,TRBV29-1,-,CSVRTGMGTYEQYF,TGCAGCGTTCGAACAGGGATGGGAACCTACGAGCAGTACTTC
-,TRBJ1-1,TRBV20-1,-,CSSWGSTEAFF,TGCAGCTCCTGGGGGAGCACTGAAGCTTTCTTT
few,TRBJ2-1,TRBV7-6,TRBD1,CASSSSGGSSYNEQFF,TGTGCCAGCAGCTCTTCAGGGGGAAGCTCCTACAATGAGCAGTTCTTC
many,TRBJ2-7,TRBV10-3,-,CAISEARDLGEQYF,TGTGCCATCAGTGAGGCCAGGGATCTGGGGGAGCAGTACTTC
-,TRBJ2-3,TRBV9,-,CASSIARSTSTDTQYF,TGTGCCAGCAGCATAGCGAGGTCCACTAGCACAGATACGCAGTATTTT
many,TRBJ2-4,TRBV6-1,TRBD1,CASSEGTARKNIQYF,TGTGCCAGCAGTGAGGGGACAGCAAGAAAAAACATTCAGTACTTC
many,TRBJ1-1,TRBV7-9,TRBD1,CASSADGQGGWEAFF,TGTGCCAGCAGCGCAGACGGACAGGGCGGGTGGGAAGCTTTCTTT
-,TRBJ2-4,TRBV6-2/TRBV6-3,TRBD1,CASSSSGTDTPSAKNIQYF,TGTGCCAGCAGTTCGTCCGGGACAGATACCCCGTCAGCCAAAAACATTCAGTACTTC
few,TRBJ2-1,TRBV15,-,CATSREGGTGWNEQFF,TGTGCCACCAGCAGAGAAGGAGGTACAGGGTGGAATGAGCAGTTCTTC
-,TRBJ2-3,TRBV6-2/TRBV6-3,TRBD2,CASSFAPAGGTDTQYF,TGTGCCAGCAGTTTTGCCCCTGCGGGGGGAACAGATACGCAGTATTTT
-,TRBJ2-3,TRBV29-1,TRBD2,CSGNGRAGADTQYF,TGCAGCGGCAACGGGAGGGCCGGGGCAGATACGCAGTATTTT
-,TRBJ1-1,TRBV20-1,-,CSARVPVSTLVFF,TGCAGTGCTAGGGTCCCAGTTTCGACCTTGGTTTTCTTT
-,TRBJ1-2,TRBV30,-,CAWSPWQAGYTF,TGTGCCTGGAGTCCCTGGCAGGCGGGCTACACCTTC
few,TRBJ2-7,TRBV6-5,TRBD2,CASSQEREPSYEQYF,TGTGCCAGCAGCCAAGAGCGGGAGCCATCCTACGAGCAGTACTTC
many,TRBJ2-1,TRBV7-9,TRBD2,CASSLDRTSGYNEQFF,TGTGCCAGCAGCTTAGATAGGACTAGCGGTTACAATGAGCAGTTCTTC
few,TRBJ2-7,TRBV9,-,CASGPGSYEQYF,TGTGCCAGCGGACCTGGCTCCTACGAGCAGTACTTC
many,TRBJ2-7,TRBV10-3,-,CAISEPRSGPYEQYF,TGTGCCATCAGTGAGCCTCGGTCAGGGCCATACGAGCAGTACTTC
many,TRBJ1-1,TRBV29-1,-,CGARLTEAFF,TGCGGGGCGCGGCTTACGGAAGCTTTCTTT
few,TRBJ1-1,TRBV20-1,-,CRAWGPGENTEAFF,TGCAGGGCGTGGGGGCCGGGAGAGAACACTGAAGCTTTCTTT
few,TRBJ2-5,TRBV7-8,-,CASSLRGEDQYF,TGTGCCAGCAGCTTAAGGGGAGAGGACCAGTACTTC
many,TRBJ1-2,TRBV9,-,CASSVGTGLNGYTF,TGTGCCAGCAGCGTAGGTACAGGTCTTAATGGCTACACCTTC
-,TRBJ1-1,TRBV10-1,TRBD1,CASSGTGTENTEAFF,TGCGCCAGCAGTGGAACCGGGACAGAAAACACTGAAGCTTTCTTT
many,TRBJ2-7,TRBV27,-,CASSVKGKYEQYF,TGTGCCAGCAGTGTCAAGGGCAAGTACGAGCAGTACTTC
-,TRBJ1-1,TRBV7-2,-,CASSAQWNTEAFF,TGTGCCAGCAGCGCCCAATGGAACACTGAAGCTTTCTTT
-,TRBJ1-2,TRBV6-2/TRBV6-3,TRBD1,CASSYDGQGNYGYTF,TGTGCCAGCAGTTACGATGGACAGGGCAACTATGGCTACACCTTC
-,TRBJ2-1,TRBV20-1,-,CSARDSTGLLQFF,TGCAGTGCTAGAGACAGTACGGGACTTCTCCAGTTCTTC
-,TRBJ2-5,TRBV7-2,TRBD1,CASSLSTGVATQYF,TGTGCCAGCAGCCTTTCGACAGGGGTAGCGACCCAGTACTTC
few,TRBJ2-7,TRBV7-9,-,CASSLAQEVEQYF,TGTGCCAGCAGCTTAGCCCAGGAGGTCGAGCAGTACTTC
many,TRBJ2-1,TRBV20-1,-,CSAGVDASYNEQFF,TGCAGTGCCGGGGTCGACGCGAGCTACAATGAGCAGTTCTTC
many,TRBJ2-1,TRBV3-1,-,CASSQGYEQFF,TGTGCCAGCAGCCAAGGGTATGAGCAGTTCTTC
-,TRBJ2-7,TRBV11-2,TRBD2,CASSLAPVGRTYEQYF,TGTGCCAGCAGCTTAGCCCCGGTCGGGAGGACCTACGAGCAGTACTTC
many,TRBJ1-1,TRBV6-1,-,CASSRGNTEAFF,TGTGCCAGCAGTAGGGGGAACACTGAAGCTTTCTTT
few,TRBJ1-1,TRBV7-6,-,CASSYGGAMNTEAFF,TGTGCCAGCAGCTACGGGGGGGCGATGAACACTGAAGCTTTCTTT
-,TRBJ1-4,TRBV25-1,TRBD1,CASSEAGTENEKLFF,TGTGCCAGCAGTGAAGCAGGGACAGAAAATGAAAAACTGTTTTTT
many,TRBJ1-1,TRBV11-2,-,CASSLRGYTEAFF,TGTGCCAGCAGCTTACGGGGGTACACTGAAGCTTTCTTT
few,TRBJ1-5,TRBV12-3/TRBV12-4,TRBD1,CASSRRQGAIGNQPQHF,TGTGCCAGCAGCAGAAGACAGGGGGCTATCGGCAATCAGCCCCAGCATTTT